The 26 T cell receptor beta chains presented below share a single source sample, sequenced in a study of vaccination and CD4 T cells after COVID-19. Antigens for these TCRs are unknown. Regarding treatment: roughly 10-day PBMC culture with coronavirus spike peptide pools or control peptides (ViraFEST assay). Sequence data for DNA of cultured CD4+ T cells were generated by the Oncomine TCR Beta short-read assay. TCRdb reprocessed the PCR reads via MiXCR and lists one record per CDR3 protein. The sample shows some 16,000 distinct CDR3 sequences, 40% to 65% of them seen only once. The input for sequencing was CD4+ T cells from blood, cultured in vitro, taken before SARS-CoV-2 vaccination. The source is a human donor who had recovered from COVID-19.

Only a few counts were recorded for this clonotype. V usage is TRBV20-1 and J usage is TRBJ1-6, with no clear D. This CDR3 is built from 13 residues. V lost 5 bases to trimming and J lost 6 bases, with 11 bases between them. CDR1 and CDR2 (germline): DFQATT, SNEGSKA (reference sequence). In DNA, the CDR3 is TGCAGTGCTGACCGGGGTTCTAATTCACCCCTCCACTTT. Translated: CSADRGSNSPLHF.

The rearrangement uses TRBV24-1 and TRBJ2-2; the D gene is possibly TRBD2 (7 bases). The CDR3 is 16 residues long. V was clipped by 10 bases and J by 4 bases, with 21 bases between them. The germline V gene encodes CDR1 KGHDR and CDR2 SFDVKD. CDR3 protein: CATRESGASGTGELFF. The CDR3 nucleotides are TGTGCCACTAGAGAGTCAGGGGCTAGCGGCACCGGGGAGCTGTTTTTT.

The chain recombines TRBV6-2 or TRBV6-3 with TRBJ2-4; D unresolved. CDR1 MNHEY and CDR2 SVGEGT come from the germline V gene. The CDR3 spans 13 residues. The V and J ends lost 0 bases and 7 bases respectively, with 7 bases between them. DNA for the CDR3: TGTGCCAGCAGTTACTCTTCCGCGAACATTCAGTACTTC. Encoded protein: CASSYSSANIQYF.

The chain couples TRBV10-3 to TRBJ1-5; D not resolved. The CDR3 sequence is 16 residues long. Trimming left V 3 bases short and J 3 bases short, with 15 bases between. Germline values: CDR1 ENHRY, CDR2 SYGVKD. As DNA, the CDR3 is TGTGCCATCAGTGAAGATGTGTCGGGCATCAATCAGCCCCAGCATTTT. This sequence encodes CAISEDVSGINQPQHF.

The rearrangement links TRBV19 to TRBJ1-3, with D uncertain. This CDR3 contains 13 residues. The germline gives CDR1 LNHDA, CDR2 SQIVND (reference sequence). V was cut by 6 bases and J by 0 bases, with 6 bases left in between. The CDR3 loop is CASRGHSGNTIYF. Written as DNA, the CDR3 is TGTGCCAGTAGGGGCCACTCTGGAAACACCATATATTTT.

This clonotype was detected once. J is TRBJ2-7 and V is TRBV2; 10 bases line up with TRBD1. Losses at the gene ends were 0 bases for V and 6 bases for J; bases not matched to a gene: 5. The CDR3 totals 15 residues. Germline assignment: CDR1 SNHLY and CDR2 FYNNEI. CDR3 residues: CASSEATGGSSEQYF. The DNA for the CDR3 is TGTGCCAGCAGTGAAGCGACAGGGGGCTCTTCCGAGCAGTACTTC.

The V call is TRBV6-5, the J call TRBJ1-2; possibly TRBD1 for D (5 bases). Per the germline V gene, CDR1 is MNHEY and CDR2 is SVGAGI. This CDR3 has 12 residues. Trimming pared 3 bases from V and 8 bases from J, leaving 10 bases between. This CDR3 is CASSYVRGGYTF. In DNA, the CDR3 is TGTGCCAGCAGTTATGTCCGGGGCGGCTACACCTTC.

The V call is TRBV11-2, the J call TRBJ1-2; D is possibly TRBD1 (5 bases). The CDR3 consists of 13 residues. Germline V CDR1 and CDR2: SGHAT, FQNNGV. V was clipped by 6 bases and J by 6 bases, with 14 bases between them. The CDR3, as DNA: TGTGCCAGCAGTTCTCACAGGATGAATGGCTACACCTTC. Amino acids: CASSSHRMNGYTF. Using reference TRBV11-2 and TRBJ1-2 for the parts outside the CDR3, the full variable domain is EAGVAQSPRYKIIEKRQSVAFWCNPISGHATLYWYQQILGQGPKLLIQFQNNGVVDDSQLPKDRFSAERLKGVDSTLKIQPAKLEDSAVYLCASSSHRMNGYTFGSGTRLTVV.

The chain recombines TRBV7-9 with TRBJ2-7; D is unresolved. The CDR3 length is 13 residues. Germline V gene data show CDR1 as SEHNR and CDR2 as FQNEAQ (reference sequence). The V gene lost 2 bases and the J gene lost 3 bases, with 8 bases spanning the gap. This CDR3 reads CASSLTQFYEQYF. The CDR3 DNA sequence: TGTGCCAGCAGCTTAACACAGTTCTACGAGCAGTACTTC.

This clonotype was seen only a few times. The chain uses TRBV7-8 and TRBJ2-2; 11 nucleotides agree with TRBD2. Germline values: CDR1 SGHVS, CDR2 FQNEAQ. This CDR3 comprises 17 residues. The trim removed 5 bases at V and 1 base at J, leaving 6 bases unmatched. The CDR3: CASSRLTSGMNTGELFF. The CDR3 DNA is TGTGCCAGCAGCCGTTTGACTAGCGGGATGAACACCGGGGAGCTGTTTTTT.

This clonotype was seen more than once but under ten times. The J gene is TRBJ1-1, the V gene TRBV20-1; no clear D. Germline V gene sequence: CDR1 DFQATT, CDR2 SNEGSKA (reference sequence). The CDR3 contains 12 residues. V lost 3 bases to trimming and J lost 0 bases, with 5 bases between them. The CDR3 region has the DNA TGCAGTGCTAGGACCATGAACACTGAAGCTTTCTTT. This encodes CSARTMNTEAFF.

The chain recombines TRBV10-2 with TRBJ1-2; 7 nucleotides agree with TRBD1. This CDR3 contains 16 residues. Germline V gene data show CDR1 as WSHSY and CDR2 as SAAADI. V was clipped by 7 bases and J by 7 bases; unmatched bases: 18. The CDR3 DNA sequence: TGCGCCAGCACCAGTGGGGGACAGATTGTCGGGGCTGGCTACACCTTC. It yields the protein CASTSGGQIVGAGYTF.

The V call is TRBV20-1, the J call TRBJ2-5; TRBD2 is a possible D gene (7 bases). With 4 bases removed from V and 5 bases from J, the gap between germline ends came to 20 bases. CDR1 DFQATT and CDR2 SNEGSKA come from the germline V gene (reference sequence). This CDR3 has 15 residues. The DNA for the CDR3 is TGCAGTGCTACCCGGGTAGGGGGGGCCGGCGAGACCCAGTACTTC. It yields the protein CSATRVGGAGETQYF.

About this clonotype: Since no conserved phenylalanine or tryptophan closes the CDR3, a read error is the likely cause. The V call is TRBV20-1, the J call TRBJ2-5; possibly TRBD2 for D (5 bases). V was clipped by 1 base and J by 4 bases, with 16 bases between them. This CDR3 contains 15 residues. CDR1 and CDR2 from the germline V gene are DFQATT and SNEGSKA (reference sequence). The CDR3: CSARVAEATRETQYL. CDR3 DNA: TGCAGTGCTAGAGTGGCGGAGGCGACCCGAGAGACCCAGTACTTA.

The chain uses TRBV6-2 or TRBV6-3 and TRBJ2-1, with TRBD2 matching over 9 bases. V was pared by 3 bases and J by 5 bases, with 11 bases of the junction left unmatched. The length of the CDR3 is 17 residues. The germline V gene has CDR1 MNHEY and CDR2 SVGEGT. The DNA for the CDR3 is TGTGCCAGCAGTTATTTTCCCCTAGCGGGATTGGACAATGAGCAGTTCTTC. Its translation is CASSYFPLAGLDNEQFF.

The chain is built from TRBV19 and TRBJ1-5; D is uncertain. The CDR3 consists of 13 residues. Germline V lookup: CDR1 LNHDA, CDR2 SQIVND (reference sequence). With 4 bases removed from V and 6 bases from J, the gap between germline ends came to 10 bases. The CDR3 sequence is CASSTPGIQPQHF. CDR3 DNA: TGTGCCAGTAGTACGCCGGGGATTCAGCCCCAGCATTTT.

The CDR3 DNA is TGCAGTGTTAGGGGCGCAGGGCCCTCCAATCAGCCCCAGCATTTT. Translating it yields CSVRGAGPSNQPQHF. The V and J genes are TRBV20-1 and TRBJ1-5; tentatively, D is TRBD1 (5 bases). Trimming removed 7 bases from V and 3 bases from J, with 19 bases in between. The CDR3 covers 15 residues. Germline CDR1 reads DFQATT; CDR2 reads SNEGSKA (reference sequence).

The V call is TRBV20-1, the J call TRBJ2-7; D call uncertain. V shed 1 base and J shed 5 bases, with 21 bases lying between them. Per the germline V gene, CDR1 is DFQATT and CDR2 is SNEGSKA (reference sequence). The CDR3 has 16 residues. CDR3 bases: TGCAGTGCTAGAGGAAGAACGAAGAGAAACGAACACGAGCAGTACTTC. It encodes CSARGRTKRNEHEQYF.

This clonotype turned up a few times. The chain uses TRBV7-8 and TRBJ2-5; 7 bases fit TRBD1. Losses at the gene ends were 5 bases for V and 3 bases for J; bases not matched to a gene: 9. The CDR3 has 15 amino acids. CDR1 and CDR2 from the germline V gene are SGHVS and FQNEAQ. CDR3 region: CASSHERDREETQYF. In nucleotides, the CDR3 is TGTGCCAGCAGCCATGAACGAGACAGGGAAGAGACCCAGTACTTC.

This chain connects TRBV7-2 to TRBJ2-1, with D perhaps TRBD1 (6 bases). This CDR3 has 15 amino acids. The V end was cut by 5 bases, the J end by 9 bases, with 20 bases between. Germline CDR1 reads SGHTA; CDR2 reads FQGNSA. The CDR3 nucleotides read TGTGCCAGCAGCCCCCCCGGGCAAGGCAGGGGTGAGCAGTTCTTC. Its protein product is CASSPPGQGRGEQFF.

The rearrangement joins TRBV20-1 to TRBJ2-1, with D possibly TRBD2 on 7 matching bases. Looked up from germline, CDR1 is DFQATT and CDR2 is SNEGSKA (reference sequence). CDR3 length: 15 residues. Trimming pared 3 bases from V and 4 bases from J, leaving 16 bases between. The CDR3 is CSARGGLAAYNEQFF. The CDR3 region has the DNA TGCAGTGCTAGGGGGGGGCTAGCGGCTTACAATGAGCAGTTCTTC.

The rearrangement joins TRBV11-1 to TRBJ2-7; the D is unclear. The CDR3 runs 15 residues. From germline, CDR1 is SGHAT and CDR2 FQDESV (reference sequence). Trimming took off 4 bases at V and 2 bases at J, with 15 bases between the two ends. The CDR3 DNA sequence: TGTGCCAGCAGCTCTTCGGACGGCGCCGCCTACGAGCAGTACTTC. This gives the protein CASSSSDGAAYEQYF. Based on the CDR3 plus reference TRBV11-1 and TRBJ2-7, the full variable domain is EAEVAQSPRYKITEKSQAVAFWCDPISGHATLYWYRQILGQGPELLVQFQDESVVDDSQLPKDRFSAERLKGVDSTLKIQPAELGDSAMYLCASSSSDGAAYEQYFGPGTRLTVT.

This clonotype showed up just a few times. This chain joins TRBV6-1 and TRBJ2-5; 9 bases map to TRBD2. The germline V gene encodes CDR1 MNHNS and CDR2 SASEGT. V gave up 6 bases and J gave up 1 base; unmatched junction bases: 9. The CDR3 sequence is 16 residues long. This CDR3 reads CASSRGLARFQETQYF. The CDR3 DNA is TGTGCCAGCAGCCGTGGACTAGCGAGATTCCAAGAGACCCAGTACTTC.

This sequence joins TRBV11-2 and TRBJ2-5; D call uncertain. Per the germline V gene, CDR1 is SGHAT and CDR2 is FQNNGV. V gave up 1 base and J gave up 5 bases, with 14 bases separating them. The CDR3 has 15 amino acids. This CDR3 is CASSLGPASFETQYF. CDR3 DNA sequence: TGTGCCAGCAGCTTAGGTCCTGCCAGCTTCGAGACCCAGTACTTC.

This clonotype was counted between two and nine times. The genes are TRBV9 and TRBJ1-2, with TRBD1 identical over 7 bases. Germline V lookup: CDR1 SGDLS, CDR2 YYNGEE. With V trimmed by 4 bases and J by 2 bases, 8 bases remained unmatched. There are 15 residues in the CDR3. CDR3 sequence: CASSPRDSLNYGYTF. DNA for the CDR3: TGTGCCAGCAGCCCACGGGACAGTTTGAACTATGGCTACACCTTC. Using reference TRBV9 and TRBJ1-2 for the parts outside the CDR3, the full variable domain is DSGVTQTPKHLITATGQRVTLRCSPRSGDLSVYWYQQSLDQGLQFLIQYYNGEERAKGNILERFSAQQFPDLHSELNLSSLELGDSALYFCASSPRDSLNYGYTFGSGTRLTVV.

In nucleotides, the CDR3 is TGTGCCAGCAGCCCCGAGGGTCGGCGCATGAACACTGAAGCTTTCTTT. Its protein product is CASSPEGRRMNTEAFF. The chain couples TRBV7-2 to TRBJ1-1; D is undetermined. This CDR3 has 16 amino acids. The germline V gene has CDR1 SGHTA and CDR2 FQGNSA. V dropped 5 bases and J dropped 0 bases, with 16 bases sitting between them.